The 8 T cell receptor beta chains below come from one sample, sequenced in a study of T cell clones after liver transplantation. Method: immunoSEQ multiplex PCR; TCRdb's copy keeps in-frame clones and lacks some. Of over 45,000 clones listed, about 69% are singletons. The sequencing here drew on CD4+ T cells from blood, taken 52 to 60 months after liver transplant. These receptors originate from a human patient who received a liver transplant. The T cells may come from the graft donor.

This clone was counted a few times. This chain uses TRBV7-2 with TRBJ2-1, with a tentative D call TRBD2 (5 bases). This CDR3 is 14 amino acids long. V was shortened by 5 bases and J by 9 bases, with 17 bases between the two germline ends. The germline V gene has CDR1 SGHTA and CDR2 FQGNSA. The CDR3 sequence: CASSRGQASIEQFF. CDR3 in DNA: TGTGCCAGCAGCCGCGGCCAGGCTAGCATTGAGCAGTTCTTC.

The chain employs TRBV2 and TRBJ1-5, with a weak D call TRBD1 (6 bases). The CDR3 is 14 amino acids. Germline loops: CDR1 SNHLY, CDR2 FYNNEI. Trimming shortened V by 5 bases and J by 3 bases, and 11 bases separated the two germline ends. The CDR3 region has the DNA TGTGCCAGCAGTCCCCAGGGGTTCAATCAGCCCCAGCATTTT. Amino acids: CASSPQGFNQPQHF. Drawing the rest from reference TRBV2 and TRBJ1-5, the complete variable domain is EPEVTQTPSHQVTQMGQEVILRCVPISNHLYFYWYRQILGQKVEFLVSFYNNEISEKSEIFDDQFSVERPDGSNFTLKIRSTKLEDSAMYFCASSPQGFNQPQHFGDGTRLSIL.

V gene TRBV28 combines with J gene TRBJ2-3; D is undetermined. V was cut by 3 bases and J by 0 bases, with 10 bases left in between. This CDR3 region has 15 residues. Looked up from germline, CDR1 is MDHEN and CDR2 is SYDVKM. This CDR3 reads CASSFRPLSTDTQYF. The CDR3 DNA reads as TGTGCCAGCAGTTTTAGGCCCCTTAGCACAGATACGCAGTATTTT.

The chain joins TRBV19 to TRBJ1-3, with 7 bases lining up with TRBD1. The CDR3 loop spans 15 amino acids. Germline CDR1 LNHDA, CDR2 SQIVND (reference sequence). V gave up 3 bases and J gave up 2 bases; unmatched junction bases: 4. CDR3 DNA: TGTGCCAGTAGTATTGGTGACAGGGCTGGAAACACCATATATTTT. This codes for CASSIGDRAGNTIYF.

This rearrangement joins TRBV5-1 to TRBJ2-3, with D tentatively TRBD2 (6 bases). This CDR3 is 17 amino acids long. Trimming shortened V by 1 base and J by 0 bases, and 15 bases separated the two germline ends. Germline assignment: CDR1 SGHRS and CDR2 YFSETQ. The DNA of the CDR3 is TGCGCCAGCAGCTTGTTAGCCGGAGGGACTAGCACAGATACGCAGTATTTT. Amino acids: CASSLLAGGTSTDTQYF. Full variable domain (rest looked up from reference TRBV5-1 and TRBJ2-3): KAGVTQTPRYLIKTRGQQVTLSCSPISGHRSVSWYQQTPGQGLQFLFEYFSETQRNKGNFPGRFSGRQFSNSRSEMNVSTLELGDSALYLCASSLLAGGTSTDTQYFGPGTRLTVL.

This clone was detected once. The CDR3 region is CATSRDPSGGADTQYF. The CDR3 DNA follows: TGTGCCACCAGCAGAGATCCTAGCGGGGGGGCAGATACGCAGTATTTT. This rearrangement joins TRBV15 to TRBJ2-3, with TRBD2 identical over 12 bases. From germline, CDR1 is LNHNV and CDR2 YYDKDF (reference sequence). The CDR3 totals 16 residues. Trimming cost V 0 bases and J 4 bases; bases outside gene matches: 2.

This chain links TRBV19 with TRBJ1-2, with D unclear. V was trimmed by 0 bases and J by 2 bases, leaving 7 bases between them. The CDR3 length is 14 residues. Germline V gives CDR1 LNHDA, CDR2 SQIVND (reference sequence). This chain's CDR3 is CASSIERRNYGYTF. DNA of the CDR3: TGTGCCAGTAGTATAGAAAGACGGAACTATGGCTACACCTTC.

The J gene is TRBJ2-2, the V gene TRBV11-3, with D perhaps TRBD1 (6 bases). This CDR3 spans 18 amino acids. Trimming cost V 4 bases and J 1 base, with 19 bases left between them. CDR1 is SGHNT, CDR2 YENEEA, per germline. The DNA of the CDR3 is TGTGCCAGCAGCTCCAATCCGGGCTCCAGGGGGAACACCGGGGAGCTGTTTTTT. Translating it yields CASSSNPGSRGNTGELFF.